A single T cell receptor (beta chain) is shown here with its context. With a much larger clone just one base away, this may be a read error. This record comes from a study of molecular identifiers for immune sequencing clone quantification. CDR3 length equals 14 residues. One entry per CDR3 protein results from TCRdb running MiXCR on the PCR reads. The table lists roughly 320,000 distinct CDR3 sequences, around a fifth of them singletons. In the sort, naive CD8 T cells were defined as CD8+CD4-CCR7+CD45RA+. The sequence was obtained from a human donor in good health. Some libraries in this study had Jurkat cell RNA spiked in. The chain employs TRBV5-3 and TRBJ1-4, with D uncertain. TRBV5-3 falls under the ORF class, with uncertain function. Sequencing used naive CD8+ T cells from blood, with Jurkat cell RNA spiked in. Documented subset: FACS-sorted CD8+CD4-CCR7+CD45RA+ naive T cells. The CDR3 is CASSSRGGNEKLLF. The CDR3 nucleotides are TGTGCCAGCAGCTCCCGGGGAGGAAATGAAAAACTGCTTTTT.